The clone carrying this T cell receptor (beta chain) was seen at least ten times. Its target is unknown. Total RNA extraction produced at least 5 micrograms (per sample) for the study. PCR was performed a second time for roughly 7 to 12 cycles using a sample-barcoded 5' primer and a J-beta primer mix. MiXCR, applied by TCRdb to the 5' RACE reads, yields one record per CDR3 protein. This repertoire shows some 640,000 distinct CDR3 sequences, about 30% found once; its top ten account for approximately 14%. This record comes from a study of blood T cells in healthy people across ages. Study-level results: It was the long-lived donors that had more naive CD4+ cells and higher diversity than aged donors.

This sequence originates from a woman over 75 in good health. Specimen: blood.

The CDR3 loop is CASLSLGGGQNEQFF. The CDR3 DNA follows: TGCGCCAGCCTAAGCCTAGGGGGGGGGCAGAATGAGCAGTTCTTC. This rearrangement joins TRBV4-1 to TRBJ2-1; maybe TRBD2 (7 bases). The ends were cut back, 8 bases at V and 7 bases at J, with 21 bases in the middle. The CDR3 spans 15 residues. Germline CDR1 is MGHRA and CDR2 is YSYEKL.